These 13 T cell receptor beta chains came from one sample sequenced in a study of cytomegalovirus exposure and HLA in healthy donors (dated by TCRdb to the late 2010s). Library creation used the immunoSEQ multiplex PCR assay. The multiplex PCR relied on a mix of 60 forward primers for TCR Vbeta segments and 13 reverse primers for TCR Jbeta segments. Held by TCRdb, this immuneACCESS table contains in-frame sequences only and omits some clones. Under half of the omission traces to an unresolved V gene where checked; the cause of the rest is unknown. This sample gives about 130,000 clones in total; roughly 71% of them show up just once. 5.8% of the sample lies in the top ten. What was sequenced was PBMCs. These receptors all stem from a woman aged 45-65 years in good health and CMV-seropositive.

The chain is built from TRBV7-9 and TRBJ2-2; the D gene is possibly TRBD2 (5 bases). The length of the CDR3 is 18 residues. V gave up 0 bases and J gave up 0 bases, with 14 bases separating them. CDR1 is SEHNR and CDR2 is FQNEAQ in the germline V gene (reference sequence). CDR3 residues: CASSLALVRGANTGELFF. The DNA for the CDR3 is TGTGCCAGCAGCTTAGCACTGGTACGGGGAGCGAACACCGGGGAGCTGTTTTTT.

This clone was seen only a few times. The chain combines TRBV5-1 with TRBJ2-7; D is unclear. This CDR3 has 14 amino acids. Germline V gene sequence: CDR1 SGHRS, CDR2 YFSETQ. V shed 0 bases and J shed 2 bases, with 9 bases lying between them. CDR3 sequence (DNA): TGCGCCAGCAGCTTGGGGCAGTTCACCTACGAGCAGTACTTC. Protein: CASSLGQFTYEQYF.

The chain links TRBV6-6 to TRBJ1-1; D not resolved. Trimming shortened V by 6 bases and J by 3 bases, and 17 bases separated the two germline ends. Germline V CDR1 and CDR2: MNHNY, SVGAGI (reference sequence). The CDR3 runs 15 residues. The CDR3 here is CASREREGSYTEAFF. DNA for the CDR3: TGTGCCAGCAGAGAAAGGGAGGGCAGCTACACTGAAGCTTTCTTT.

J is TRBJ1-1 and V is TRBV9; D possibly corresponds to TRBD1 (5 bases). Germline V CDR1 and CDR2: SGDLS, YYNGEE. V lost 0 bases to trimming and J lost 6 bases, with 18 bases between them. The CDR3 has 16 amino acids. Here the CDR3 DNA reads TGTGCCAGCAGCGTAGGCCCGCAGGGCCTTGGGGCTGAAGCTTTCTTT. Protein sequence: CASSVGPQGLGAEAFF. The complete variable domain, with remaining parts taken from reference TRBV9 and TRBJ1-1, reads DSGVTQTPKHLITATGQRVTLRCSPRSGDLSVYWYQQSLDQGLQFLIQYYNGEERAKGNILERFSAQQFPDLHSELNLSSLELGDSALYFCASSVGPQGLGAEAFFGQGTRLTVV.

This sequence joins TRBV6-5 and TRBJ2-5, with TRBD2 matching 10 bases. Near its end, the DNA agrees better with TRBJ2-7, so the J call may be wrong. The length of the CDR3 is 15 residues. The V gene's germline CDR1 is MNHEY and CDR2 SVGAGI. The CDR3, as DNA: TGTGCCAGCAGGAAGACTAGCGGGCGCAGCTACGAGCAGTACTTC. Translation: CASRKTSGRSYEQYF.

The chain is built from TRBV2 and TRBJ1-5; unclear D gene. The germline gives CDR1 SNHLY, CDR2 FYNNEI. The CDR3 length is 14 residues. Deletions cut 3 bases from V and 10 bases from J, with 16 bases between. CDR3 in DNA: TGTGCCAGCAGTGATGACGGCCTTGGGAGCCCCCAGCATTTT. This translates into CASSDDGLGSPQHF.

This clone has just a few counts. The CDR3 nucleotides are TGTGCCAGCAGCCAGGGGGGTAGCGGAGGGGAGACCCAGTACTTC. Amino acids: CASSQGGSGGETQYF. The gene calls are TRBV5-4 and TRBJ2-5; the D gene is possibly TRBD1 (7 bases). CDR1 is SGHNT, CDR2 YYREEE, per germline (reference sequence). This CDR3 is 15 amino acids long. V lost 4 bases and J 5 bases, leaving 18 bases between the germline ends. Based on the CDR3 plus reference TRBV5-4 and TRBJ2-5, the full variable domain is ETGVTQSPTHLIKTRGQQVTLRCSSQSGHNTVSWYQQALGQGPQFIFQYYREEENGRGNFPPRFSGLQFPNYSSELNVNALELDDSALYLCASSQGGSGGETQYFGPGTRLLVL.

V and J are TRBV7-8 and TRBJ1-1; a weak D match, TRBD1 (6 bases). This CDR3 region has 15 residues. Per the germline V gene, CDR1 is SGHVS and CDR2 is FQNEAQ. V was pared by 1 base and J by 1 base, with 10 bases between. This CDR3 is CASSLGGQWNTEAFF. The CDR3 nucleotides read TGTGCCAGCAGCTTAGGGGGACAATGGAACACTGAAGCTTTCTTT. The whole variable domain, remainder taken from reference TRBV7-8 and TRBJ1-1, is GAGVSQSPRYKVAKRGQDVALRCDPISGHVSLFWYQQALGQGPEFLTYFQNEAQLDKSGLPSDRFFAERPEGSVSTLKIQRTQQEDSAVYLCASSLGGQWNTEAFFGQGTRLTVV.

Notes on this clone: One junction end disagrees with the germline gene, perhaps due to a read error. The V gene is TRBV5-4, the J gene TRBJ2-3, with TRBD2 identical over 11 bases. CDR1 and CDR2 (germline): SGHNT, YYREEE (reference sequence). This CDR3 is 16 amino acids long. The CDR3 sequence is CARSPTSGGGTDTQYF. The CDR3 coding sequence is TGTGCCCGCAGCCCTACTAGCGGGGGCGGGACAGATACGCAGTATTTT.

The V and J genes are TRBV19 and TRBJ2-7; D may be TRBD1 (5 bases). CDR1 is LNHDA and CDR2 is SQIVND in the germline V gene (reference sequence). The CDR3 loop spans 14 amino acids. V dropped 3 bases and J dropped 2 bases, with 11 bases sitting between them. The CDR3 here is CASSIRPTAYEQYF. Here the CDR3 DNA reads TGTGCCAGTAGTATTAGGCCGACAGCCTACGAGCAGTACTTC.

The gene calls are TRBV10-3 and TRBJ1-1; possible D gene TRBD1, 5 bases. The CDR3 runs 15 residues. V was trimmed by 1 base and J by 1 base, leaving 10 bases between them. Germline V gene sequence: CDR1 ENHRY, CDR2 SYGVKD. CDR3 amino acids: CAISEFGGRNTEAFF. CDR3 sequence (DNA): TGTGCCATCAGTGAGTTCGGGGGGAGGAACACTGAAGCTTTCTTT.

The chain employs TRBV7-2 and TRBJ2-5; D remains ambiguous. Germline values: CDR1 SGHTA, CDR2 FQGNSA. The CDR3 loop spans 13 amino acids. V lost 5 bases and J 0 bases, leaving 7 bases between the germline ends. CDR3 coding DNA: TGTGCCAGCAGCCCCGCAGACCAAGAGACCCAGTACTTC. This gives the protein CASSPADQETQYF. Full variable domain (missing parts from reference TRBV7-2 and TRBJ2-5): GAGVSQSPSNKVTEKGKDVELRCDPISGHTALYWYRQSLGQGLEFLIYFQGNSAPDKSGLPSDRFSAERTGGSVSTLTIQRTQQEDSAVYLCASSPADQETQYFGPGTRLLVL.

The chain employs TRBV5-1 and TRBJ1-6, with TRBD1 matching 9 bases. This CDR3 has 16 residues. Germline V gives CDR1 SGHRS, CDR2 YFSETQ. The trim removed 6 bases at V and 7 bases at J, leaving 11 bases unmatched. This CDR3 is CASKVSQTGGNSPLHF. The CDR3 DNA follows: TGCGCCAGCAAGGTTTCCCAGACAGGGGGGAATTCACCCCTCCACTTT.